This is a list of T cell receptor beta chains from one sample in a study of blood T cell repertoires in COVID-19. Repertoires were generated with immunoSEQ multiplex PCR, while TCRdb's copy carries only in-frame clones and drops some. The table shows around 30,000 clones, with over 75% occurring only once. The sample was peripheral blood. These receptors were collected from a woman in her 70s with active or convalescent COVID-19. The CDR3 runs from the conserved cysteine through the conserved F or W.

V	CDR3
TRBV9	CASSRGLAGTDTQYF
TRBV30	CAWSGKTGADTQYF
TRBV9	CASSVAAQGRGDGYTF
TRBV19	CASSPIGLAGGPRTGELFF
TRBV4-3	CASSQDPHGQDYGYTF
TRBV6-5	CASHRGGPVEQYF
TRBV18	CASSPDRGAYNEQFF
TRBV18	CASSPVGGTDTQYF
TRBV5-1	CASKQLTGEVSPLHF
TRBV6-2/TRBV6-3	CASSYSGSTYEQYF
TRBV15	CATSREGRANQPQHF
TRBV6-5	CASSSGTGRVTEAFF
TRBV20-1	CSASRGAGVGYTF
TRBV6-5	CASSYPHYEQYF
TRBV11-3	CASSSQVEQYF
TRBV28	CASSQPLGGDEQYF
TRBV28	CASSTDGQGMTYEQYF
TRBV9	CASSVGDAIPTEAFF